The 10 T cell receptor beta chains below come from one sample, sequenced in a study of blood T cell repertoires in COVID-19. Clones were sequenced by immunoSEQ multiplex PCR, and TCRdb holds only the in-frame ones, with some missing. Of 200,000 to 250,000 clones in the sample, more than 80% were seen once. Material for sequencing was peripheral blood. All receptors derive from a woman aged 25 to 39 with COVID-19, enrolled during active disease.

V usage is TRBV5-1 and J usage is TRBJ2-5; tentatively, D is TRBD2 (5 bases). The CDR3 is 14 residues long. From germline, CDR1 is SGHRS and CDR2 YFSETQ. V dropped 1 base and J dropped 4 bases, with 11 bases sitting between them. In nucleotides, the CDR3 is TGCGCCAGCAGCTTGTCTCTAGGAGGAGAGACCCAGTACTTC. Amino acids: CASSLSLGGETQYF.

The V gene is TRBV9, the J gene TRBJ2-1; weak D call: TRBD2 (6 bases). The CDR3 covers 14 residues. The germline V gene encodes CDR1 SGDLS and CDR2 YYNGEE. The germline V and J ends were trimmed by 3 bases and 10 bases, with 17 bases remaining between them. The DNA for the CDR3 is TGTGCCAGCAGCGCGGAGGGGAGAGTCTCCGAGCAGTTCTTC. This translates into CASSAEGRVSEQFF.

The chain uses TRBV27 and TRBJ2-2, with D perhaps TRBD1 (5 bases). CDR3 length: 15 amino acids. Per germline, CDR1 MNHEY and CDR2 SMNVEV (reference sequence). V lost 0 bases and J lost 4, with 9 bases in between. The CDR3 DNA sequence: TGTGCCAGCAGTTTATCCCAGGGCTCCACCGGGGAGCTGTTTTTT. It specifies CASSLSQGSTGELFF.

The chain carries TRBV9 and TRBJ1-2; D possibly corresponds to TRBD1 (6 bases). Germline CDR1 SGDLS, CDR2 YYNGEE. V shed 7 bases and J shed 8 bases, with 15 bases lying between them. The CDR3 covers 12 residues. DNA for the CDR3: TGTGCCAGCTCCCGGGGGGGCCTGGGCTACACCTTC. It specifies CASSRGGLGYTF.

CDR3 residues: CASSDRGTGNTIYF. DNA of the CDR3: TGTGCCAGCAGCGACAGGGGGACAGGAAACACCATATATTTT. The chain combines TRBV11-2 with TRBJ1-3, with 9 bases matching TRBD1. CDR1 SGHAT and CDR2 FQNNGV come from the germline V gene. This CDR3 spans 14 amino acids. Losses at the gene ends were 5 bases for V and 4 bases for J; bases not matched to a gene: 3.

This clone was detected a few times. V and J are TRBV5-4 and TRBJ2-7; maybe TRBD2 (7 bases). V was shortened by 2 bases and J by 4 bases, with 10 bases between the two germline ends. This CDR3 region has 13 residues. Germline lookup yields CDR1 SGHNT and CDR2 YYREEE (reference sequence). The CDR3 reads CASSFGGRYEQYF. CDR3 bases: TGTGCCAGCAGCTTCGGGGGGCGATACGAGCAGTACTTC.

The chain recombines TRBV4-3 with TRBJ2-1; 12 nucleotides align to TRBD2. The V segment lost 1 base and the J segment 4 bases; nucleotides outside the gene matches: 5. The length of the CDR3 is 17 residues. In germline, CDR1 is LGHNA, CDR2 YSLEER. CDR3: CASSQATSGRSYNEQFF. CDR3 DNA sequence: TGCGCCAGCAGCCAAGCTACTAGCGGGAGGTCTTACAATGAGCAGTTCTTC.

As concerns this clone: Additional DNA sequences in this sample encode the identical CDR3. The V gene is TRBV7-2, the J gene TRBJ2-2; 7 positions agree with TRBD1. CDR1 and CDR2 from the germline V gene are SGHTA and FQGNSA. Unmatched junction bases numbered 0, after V lost 4 bases and J lost 4 bases. The CDR3 loop spans 13 amino acids. CDR3 DNA sequence: TGTGCCAGCAGCTACAGGGGCACCGGGGAGCTGTTTTTT. Its protein is CASSYRGTGELFF.

This chain links TRBV3-1 (or the pseudogene TRBV3-2) with TRBJ1-5; D might be TRBD1 (6 bases). V was cut by 1 base and J by 4 bases, with 11 bases left in between. Per the germline V gene, CDR1 is LGHDT and CDR2 is YNNKEL (reference sequence). The CDR3 is 15 residues long. The CDR3 DNA reads as TGTGCCAGCAGCCAAGTCCCAGGGGTTAATCAGCCCCAGCATTTT. Translated: CASSQVPGVNQPQHF.

This chain connects TRBV7-3 to TRBJ1-2; 7 bases map to TRBD1. This CDR3 is built from 14 residues. Germline V gene sequence: CDR1 SGHTA, CDR2 FQGTGA. V lost 5 bases and J lost 0; bases outside the gene matches: 3. The CDR3 DNA is TGTGCCAGCAGCCCCGGGACAGCTAACTATGGCTACACCTTC. This sequence encodes CASSPGTANYGYTF. The full variable domain, rest sourced from reference TRBV7-3 and TRBJ1-2, is GAGVSQTPSNKVTEKGKYVELRCDPISGHTALYWYRQSLGQGPEFLIYFQGTGAADDSGLPNDRFFAVRPEGSVSTLKIQRTERGDSAVYLCASSPGTANYGYTFGSGTRLTVV.